The clone carrying this TCR beta chain was picked up a small number of times. Deletions cut 0 bases from V and 5 bases from J, with 14 bases between. The germline CDR1 and CDR2 sequences are MNHEY and SMNVEV (reference sequence). This CDR3 has 16 amino acids. Since all of the isolated RNA was reverse transcribed, expressed TCRB transcripts were what got sequenced. Profiling relied on immunoSEQ multiplex PCR, and the TCRdb table lists in-frame clones only, not all of them. The table has about 150,000 clones, around 8.7% seen once. These data originate in a study of beta chain features in type 1 diabetes.

The rearrangement joins TRBV27 to TRBJ1-3, with a weak D call TRBD1 (5 bases). Sequences were obtained from central memory CD4+ T cells from blood. This TCR was sampled from a man aged 18 to 30 in good health. The CDR3 loop reads CASSLSPGGARNTIYF. The CDR3, as DNA: TGTGCCAGCAGTTTATCGCCAGGAGGGGCTAGAAACACCATATATTTT.